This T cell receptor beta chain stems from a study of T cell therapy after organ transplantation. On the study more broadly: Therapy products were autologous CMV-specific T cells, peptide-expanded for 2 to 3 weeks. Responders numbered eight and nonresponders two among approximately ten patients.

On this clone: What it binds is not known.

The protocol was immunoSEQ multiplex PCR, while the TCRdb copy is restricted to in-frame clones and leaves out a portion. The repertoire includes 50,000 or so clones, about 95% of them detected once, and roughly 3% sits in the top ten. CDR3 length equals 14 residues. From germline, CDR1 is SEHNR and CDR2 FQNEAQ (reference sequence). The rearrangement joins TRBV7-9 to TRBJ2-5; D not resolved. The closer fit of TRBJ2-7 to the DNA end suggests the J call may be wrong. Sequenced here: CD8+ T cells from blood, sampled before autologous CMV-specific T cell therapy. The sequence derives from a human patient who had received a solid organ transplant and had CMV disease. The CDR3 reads CASSLVGSLYEQYF. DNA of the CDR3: TGTGCCAGCAGCTTAGTCGGCAGTCTCTACGAGCAGTACTTC.